This TCR beta chain was identified in a study of T cells in Graves' hyperthyroidism and ophthalmopathy. Whole-study context: Any treatment followed the collection of peripheral blood at initial diagnosis.

Amplification of TCR beta CDR3 regions used RNA as the template. Researchers ran a first-round RT-PCR on the TCR CDR3 using the HTBI primer set. TCRdb recomputed calls from the multiplex PCR reads with MiXCR, one row per CDR3 protein. The repertoire holds approximately 370,000 distinct CDR3 sequences, about 18% seen once, with around a third in the top ten. Uncontrolled infection, other autoimmune disease, pregnancy and lactation each barred patients from inclusion. This clonotype was counted a few times. Its antigen is still unknown. Study findings and constraints: The model anticipated ophthalmopathy a median about six months pre-onset.

The TCR comes from a woman aged 25 to 39 with Graves' hyperthyroidism that later progressed to Graves' ophthalmopathy. The sequenced sample consisted of blood.

The CDR3 region has the DNA TGCAGCGCAGGGCCCTACAATGAGCAGTTCTTC. It encodes CSAGPYNEQFF. The rearrangement links TRBV29-1 to TRBJ2-1, with a possible D match to TRBD1 (5 bases). Germline-derived CDR1 and CDR2 are SQVTM and ANQGSEA. The CDR3 is made up of 11 amino acids. The V gene lost 7 bases and the J gene lost 2 bases, with 6 bases spanning the gap.